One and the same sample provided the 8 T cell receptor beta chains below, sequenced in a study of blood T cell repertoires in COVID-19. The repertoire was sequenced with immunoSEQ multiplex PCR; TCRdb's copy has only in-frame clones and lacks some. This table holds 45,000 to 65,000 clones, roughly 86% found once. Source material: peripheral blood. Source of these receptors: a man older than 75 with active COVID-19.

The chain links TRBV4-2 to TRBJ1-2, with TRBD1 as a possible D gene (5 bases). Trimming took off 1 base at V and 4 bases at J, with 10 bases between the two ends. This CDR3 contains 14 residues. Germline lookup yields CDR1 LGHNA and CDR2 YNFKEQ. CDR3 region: CASSQGQGGYGYTF. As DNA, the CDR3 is TGTGCCAGCAGCCAAGGGCAGGGAGGCTATGGCTACACCTTC.

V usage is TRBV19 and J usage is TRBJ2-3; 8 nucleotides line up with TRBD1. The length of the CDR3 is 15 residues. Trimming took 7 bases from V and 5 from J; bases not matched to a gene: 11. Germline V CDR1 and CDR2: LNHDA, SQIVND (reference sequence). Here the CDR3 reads CASTPGRGRGDTQYF. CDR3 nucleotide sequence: TGTGCCAGTACCCCGGGCAGGGGGCGGGGAGATACGCAGTATTTT.

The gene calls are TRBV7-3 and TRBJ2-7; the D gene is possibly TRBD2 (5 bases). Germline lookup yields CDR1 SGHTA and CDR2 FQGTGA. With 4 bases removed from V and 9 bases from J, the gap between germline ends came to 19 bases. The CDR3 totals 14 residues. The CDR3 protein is CASSSLGPGEGQYF. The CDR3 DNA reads TGTGCCAGCAGCTCCCTCGGGCCTGGTGAGGGGCAGTACTTC.

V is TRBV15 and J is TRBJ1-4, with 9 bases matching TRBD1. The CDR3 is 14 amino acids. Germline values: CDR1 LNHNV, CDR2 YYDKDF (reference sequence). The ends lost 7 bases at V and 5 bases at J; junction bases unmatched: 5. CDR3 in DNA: TGTGCCACCATGGAGACAGGGGGGAATGAAAAACTGTTTTTT. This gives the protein CATMETGGNEKLFF.

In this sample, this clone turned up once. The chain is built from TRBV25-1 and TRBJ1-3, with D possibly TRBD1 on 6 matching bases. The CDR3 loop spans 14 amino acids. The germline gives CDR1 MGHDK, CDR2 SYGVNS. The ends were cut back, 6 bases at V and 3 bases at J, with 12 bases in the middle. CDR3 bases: TGTGCCAGCAGGGACACAGGGTTTGGAAACACCATATATTTT. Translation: CASRDTGFGNTIYF.

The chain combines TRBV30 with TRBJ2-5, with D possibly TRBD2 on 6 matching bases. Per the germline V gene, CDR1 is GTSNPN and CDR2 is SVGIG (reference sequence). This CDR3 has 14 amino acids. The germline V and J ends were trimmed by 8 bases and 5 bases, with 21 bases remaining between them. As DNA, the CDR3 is TGTGCCAGACGGACACCGGAGGGTGGGGAGACCCAGTACTTC. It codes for CARRTPEGGETQYF.

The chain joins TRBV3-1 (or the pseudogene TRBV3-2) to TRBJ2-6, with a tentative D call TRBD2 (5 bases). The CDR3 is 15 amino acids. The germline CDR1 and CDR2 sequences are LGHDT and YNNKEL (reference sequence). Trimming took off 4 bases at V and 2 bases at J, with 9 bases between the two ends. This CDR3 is CASSPVGTGANVLTF. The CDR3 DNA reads TGTGCCAGCAGCCCGGTCGGGACTGGGGCCAACGTCCTGACTTTC.

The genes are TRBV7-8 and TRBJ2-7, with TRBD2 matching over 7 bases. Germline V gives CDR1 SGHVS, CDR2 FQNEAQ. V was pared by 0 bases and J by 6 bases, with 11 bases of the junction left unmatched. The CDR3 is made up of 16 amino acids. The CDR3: CASSLARTRFLGEQYF. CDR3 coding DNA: TGTGCCAGCAGCTTAGCTCGGACTAGGTTTCTGGGCGAGCAGTACTTC.